Listed below are T cell receptor beta chains from one sample, sequenced in a study of T cells in Graves' hyperthyroidism and ophthalmopathy. TCRdb reprocessed the multiplex PCR reads via MiXCR and lists one record per CDR3 protein. This sample carries about 740,000 distinct CDR3 sequences, around 13% of them seen once, and the ten largest clones take more than 8.5%. Material for sequencing was blood. These receptors all stem from a woman between 18 and 29 years old with Graves' hyperthyroidism. CDR3s include the opening cysteine and the closing phenylalanine or tryptophan. A D gene is named only where the DNA matches it firmly. The size entry is marked missing in some rows and otherwise reads once, few, many or a size class.

D gene: TRBD1
clone size: .
J gene: TRBJ1-2
CDR3 length: 13
V gene: TRBV24-1
CDR3 protein: CATSPGQLYGYTF
CDR3 DNA: TGTGCCACCAGTCCGGGACAGCTATATGGCTACACCTTC

D gene: TRBD2
clone size: few
J gene: TRBJ2-5
CDR3 length: 16
V gene: TRBV5-8
CDR3 protein: CASSRGREGLLETQYF
CDR3 DNA: TGTGCCAGCAGCCGGGGCCGGGAGGGGCTGTTGGAGACCCAGTACTTC

D gene: .
clone size: many
J gene: TRBJ1-1
CDR3 length: 12
V gene: TRBV7-8
CDR3 protein: CASRRDTGVAFF
CDR3 DNA: TGTGCCAGCAGACGTGACACCGGGGTAGCTTTCTTT

D gene: .
clone size: many
J gene: TRBJ2-7
CDR3 length: 15
V gene: TRBV27
CDR3 protein: CASSVTGSPSYEQYF
CDR3 DNA: TGTGCCAGCAGTGTAACAGGGTCCCCCTCCTACGAGCAGTACTTC

D gene: .
clone size: many
J gene: TRBJ1-2
CDR3 length: 15
V gene: TRBV30
CDR3 protein: CAWSVRDIRGYGYTF
CDR3 DNA: TGTGCCTGGAGTGTTCGGGACATCCGGGGATATGGCTACACCTTC

D gene: .
clone size: few
J gene: TRBJ1-2
CDR3 length: 13
V gene: TRBV6-9
CDR3 protein: CASSYRAGYGYTF
CDR3 DNA: TGTGCCAGCAGTTATAGGGCAGGGTATGGCTACACCTTC

D gene: .
clone size: many
J gene: TRBJ1-2
CDR3 length: 13
V gene: TRBV3-1
CDR3 protein: CASSDRDSYGYTF
CDR3 DNA: TGTGCCAGCAGCGACCGGGACTCCTATGGCTACACCTTC

D gene: TRBD1
clone size: .
J gene: TRBJ2-2
CDR3 length: 12
V gene: TRBV28
CDR3 protein: CAGQGGAGELFF
CDR3 DNA: TGTGCCGGACAGGGCGGGGCCGGGGAGCTGTTTTTT

D gene: .
clone size: .
J gene: TRBJ2-2
CDR3 length: 14
V gene: TRBV4-1
CDR3 protein: CASRVKGGTGELFF
CDR3 DNA: TGCGCCAGCAGGGTGAAGGGTGGCACCGGGGAGCTGTTTTTT

D gene: .
clone size: many
J gene: TRBJ2-3
CDR3 length: 14
V gene: TRBV5-6
CDR3 protein: CASSLSGNTDTQYF
CDR3 DNA: TGTGCCAGCAGCTTATCGGGGAACACAGATACGCAGTATTTT

D gene: TRBD2
clone size: many
J gene: TRBJ2-7
CDR3 length: 15
V gene: TRBV5-1
CDR3 protein: CASSLVRGDSYEQYF
CDR3 DNA: TGCGCCAGCAGCTTGGTACGGGGGGACTCCTACGAGCAGTACTTC

D gene: .
clone size: many
J gene: TRBJ1-3
CDR3 length: 14
V gene: TRBV12-3/TRBV12-4
CDR3 protein: CASSLRGAGNTIYF
CDR3 DNA: TGTGCCAGCAGTTTGAGAGGGGCTGGAAACACCATATATTTT

D gene: .
clone size: many
J gene: TRBJ2-7
CDR3 length: 12
V gene: TRBV12-3/TRBV12-4
CDR3 protein: CASSLSRYEQYF
CDR3 DNA: TGTGCCAGCAGCCTCAGTAGGTACGAGCAGTACTTC

D gene: .
clone size: many
J gene: TRBJ2-3
CDR3 length: 11
V gene: TRBV20-1
CDR3 protein: CSARHRGTQYF
CDR3 DNA: TGCAGTGCTAGACACCGAGGGACGCAGTATTTT

D gene: TRBD2
clone size: many
J gene: TRBJ2-3
CDR3 length: 15
V gene: TRBV7-8
CDR3 protein: CASSLGAGGTDTQYF
CDR3 DNA: TGTGCCAGCAGCTTAGGCGCGGGAGGCACAGATACGCAGTATTTT

D gene: .
clone size: few
J gene: TRBJ2-2
CDR3 length: 16
V gene: TRBV11-3
CDR3 protein: CASSPSVLTNTGELFF
CDR3 DNA: TGTGCCAGCAGCCCGAGCGTTCTGACGAACACCGGGGAGCTGTTTTTT

D gene: .
clone size: many
J gene: TRBJ1-1
CDR3 length: 14
V gene: TRBV29-1
CDR3 protein: CSVEPGFGYTEAFF
CDR3 DNA: TGCAGCGTTGAACCAGGGTTCGGCTACACTGAAGCTTTCTTT

D gene: .
clone size: many
J gene: TRBJ2-1
CDR3 length: 16
V gene: TRBV20-1
CDR3 protein: CSARSRTGSSYNEQFF
CDR3 DNA: TGCAGTGCTAGATCCCGGACCGGGAGCTCCTACAATGAGCAGTTCTTC

D gene: .
clone size: many
J gene: TRBJ2-1
CDR3 length: 14
V gene: TRBV7-6
CDR3 protein: CASSLAEGYNEQFF
CDR3 DNA: TGTGCCAGCAGCTTAGCGGAGGGGTACAATGAGCAGTTCTTC

D gene: .
clone size: few
J gene: TRBJ1-1
CDR3 length: 13
V gene: TRBV15
CDR3 protein: CAVSARGNTEAFF
CDR3 DNA: TGTGCTGTCTCCGCCCGGGGGAACACTGAAGCTTTCTTT

D gene: .
clone size: many
J gene: TRBJ1-2
CDR3 length: 12
V gene: TRBV30
CDR3 protein: CAWSPGGYGYTF
CDR3 DNA: TGTGCCTGGAGCCCCGGGGGATATGGCTACACCTTC

D gene: .
clone size: many
J gene: TRBJ2-1
CDR3 length: 14
V gene: TRBV2
CDR3 protein: CASLQDEAYNEQFF
CDR3 DNA: TGTGCCAGCCTCCAGGACGAAGCTTACAATGAGCAGTTCTTC

D gene: .
clone size: .
J gene: TRBJ2-2
CDR3 length: 15
V gene: TRBV19
CDR3 protein: CASSIIAGNTGELFF
CDR3 DNA: TGTGCCAGTAGTATAATCGCAGGGAACACCGGGGAGCTGTTTTTT

D gene: .
clone size: .
J gene: TRBJ1-5
CDR3 length: 15
V gene: TRBV28
CDR3 protein: CASSLSGFMIRPQHF
CDR3 DNA: TGTGCCAGCAGTTTATCAGGTTTCATGATAAGGCCCCAGCATTTT

D gene: .
clone size: .
J gene: TRBJ2-3
CDR3 length: 16
V gene: TRBV10-3
CDR3 protein: CAISGPDKGWADTQYF
CDR3 DNA: TGTGCCATCAGTGGACCTGACAAGGGTTGGGCAGATACGCAGTATTTT

D gene: .
clone size: .
J gene: TRBJ1-2
CDR3 length: 13
V gene: TRBV6-1
CDR3 protein: CASSKGTAYGYTF
CDR3 DNA: TGTGCCAGCAGCAAAGGGACGGCCTATGGCTACACCTTC